The clone carrying this T cell receptor beta chain has only a few counts. Its matching antigen is unknown. The isolated RNA, all of it, was reverse transcribed, so expressed TCRB transcripts were what got sequenced. Assay used: immunoSEQ multiplex PCR; TCRdb lists only in-frame clones, some missing. The data hold around 250,000 clones, with around 22% observed a single time. The data are from a study of beta chain features in type 1 diabetes. Overall study results and limits: Researchers report that Type 1 diabetes patients had moderately but significantly shorter TCRB CDR3s across all four CD4+ subsets. Patients showed naive, central memory and Treg TCRB repertoires that appeared more similar than those of healthy donors.

Germline CDR1 reads SGHTA; CDR2 reads FQGNSA. V lost 8 bases and J 5 bases, leaving 6 bases between the germline ends. The CDR3 has 10 residues. The TCR comes from a woman aged 25 to 39 with type 1 diabetes. The chain combines TRBV7-2 with TRBJ1-2, with D unclear. The sequenced material came from naive CD4+ T cells from blood. The CDR3 is CASGRYGYTF. CDR3 in DNA: TGTGCCAGCGGGCGATATGGCTACACCTTC. The full variable domain, rest sourced from reference TRBV7-2 and TRBJ1-2, is GAGVSQSPSNKVTEKGKDVELRCDPISGHTALYWYRQSLGQGLEFLIYFQGNSAPDKSGLPSDRFSAERTGGSVSTLTIQRTQQEDSAVYLCASGRYGYTFGSGTRLTVV.